This T cell receptor (beta chain) emerged from a study of blood T cell repertoires in COVID-19. Across the whole study: Samples representing acute and convalescent COVID-19 were sourced from the United States, Italy and Spain.

The germline V and J ends were trimmed by 0 bases and 6 bases, with 9 bases remaining between them. The CDR3 spans 14 residues. The germline CDR1 and CDR2 sequences are LGHDT and YNNKEL (reference sequence). Original methodology: Counts of nucleated cells, estimated from reference gene primer amplification, were obtained. TCRdb's table, derived via immunoSEQ multiplex PCR, lists solely in-frame clones and lacks some. For V, J and clone size, that table is used; D and trimming come from the DNA. Found here are a few hundred thousand clones, around 87% of them singletons; the top ten hold under 4%. A few counts support this clone.

The chain links TRBV3-1 (or the pseudogene TRBV3-2) to TRBJ2-4, with a weak D call TRBD1 (5 bases). The sequencing sample was made of PBMCs or T cells enriched from blood (not recorded which). This sequence originates from a woman younger than 30 in a cohort exposed to, infected with or recovered from COVID-19 (not recorded which). This chain's CDR3 is CASSQEGRVNIQYF. The CDR3 region has the DNA TGTGCCAGCAGCCAAGAGGGCAGGGTAAACATTCAGTACTTC.